The next 26 T cell receptor beta chains were all read from a single sample in a study of siplizumab effects on memory and regulatory T cells. Libraries were prepared by immunoSEQ multiplex PCR; TCRdb keeps only in-frame clonotypes and omits some of them. The sample lists 100,000 to 120,000 clones; approximately 94% were seen once. Material for sequencing was CD4+ T cells sorted from blood. These receptors were obtained from a human donor in good health.

The chain links TRBV10-2 to TRBJ1-4, with D possibly TRBD1 on 6 matching bases. Germline CDR1 WSHSY, CDR2 SAAADI. The CDR3 is made up of 13 amino acids. V shed 6 bases and J shed 5 bases, with 10 bases lying between them. CDR3 protein: CASSRTVNEKLFF. CDR3 in DNA: TGCGCCAGCAGCCGGACAGTCAATGAAAAACTGTTTTTT.

V gene TRBV6-1 combines with J gene TRBJ1-6; possibly TRBD1 for D (5 bases). The germline V gene has CDR1 MNHNS and CDR2 SASEGT. Trimming took 4 bases from V and 5 from J, leaving 15 bases between them. CDR3 length: 16 residues. CDR3 sequence (DNA): TGTGCCAGCAGTGGTACCCGGACACCGAATAATTCACCCCTCCACTTT. Protein sequence: CASSGTRTPNNSPLHF.

The chain has TRBV19 and TRBJ1-3, with D uncertain. This CDR3 is built from 18 residues. The V end was cut by 9 bases, the J end by 5 bases, with 29 bases between. Germline lookup yields CDR1 LNHDA and CDR2 SQIVND (reference sequence). The CDR3 DNA follows: TGTGCCAGCAGCTGGAGGCAGAAAAGTATCTCTGGGAGAAACACCATATATTTT. This encodes CASSWRQKSISGRNTIYF.

The CDR3: CASRTVTGSGNTIYF. CDR3 nucleotides: TGTGCCAGCAGAACCGTGACGGGCTCTGGAAACACCATATATTTT. V gene TRBV6-5 combines with J gene TRBJ1-3; D is uncertain. Trimming removed 6 bases at V and 0 bases at J, with 12 bases between. CDR3 length: 15 residues. Germline V gene data show CDR1 as MNHEY and CDR2 as SVGAGI.

The chain combines TRBV5-1 with TRBJ2-5; no reliable D call. This CDR3 contains 14 residues. Germline loops: CDR1 SGHRS, CDR2 YFSETQ. V was shortened by 0 bases and J by 2 bases, with 8 bases between the two germline ends. This CDR3 reads CASSLGTEQETQYF. The CDR3 DNA sequence: TGCGCCAGCAGCTTGGGAACAGAACAAGAGACCCAGTACTTC.

The V call is TRBV5-1, the J call TRBJ2-5; D is uncertain. The CDR3 contains 11 residues. CDR1 is SGHRS, CDR2 YFSETQ, per germline. V gave up 4 bases and J gave up 3 bases, with 4 bases separating them. In DNA, the CDR3 is TGCGCCAGCAGCGCAAAAGAGACCCAGTACTTC. It is translated as CASSAKETQYF.

This chain links TRBV19 with TRBJ2-3, with D unresolved. In germline, CDR1 is LNHDA, CDR2 SQIVND (reference sequence). The CDR3 contains 14 residues. V gave up 4 bases and J gave up 6 bases, with 14 bases separating them. The CDR3 sequence is CASSKGTHGDTQYF. In DNA, the CDR3 is TGTGCCAGTAGTAAGGGAACCCACGGGGATACGCAGTATTTT. Drawing the rest from reference TRBV19 and TRBJ2-3, the complete variable domain is DGGITQSPKYLFRKEGQNVTLSCEQNLNHDAMYWYRQDPGQGLRLIYYSQIVNDFQKGDIAEGYSVSREKKESFPLTVTSAQKNPTAFYLCASSKGTHGDTQYFGPGTRLTVL.

This clone has more than one count but fewer than ten. The chain carries TRBV6-1 and TRBJ1-6, with D possibly matching TRBD1 (5 bases). V was shortened by 2 bases and J by 10 bases, with 9 bases between the two germline ends. Germline CDR1 and CDR2: MNHNS and SASEGT. The CDR3 spans 13 residues. Here the CDR3 DNA reads TGTGCCAGCAGTGAAAGAAGGGGATCACCCCTCCACTTT. This sequence encodes CASSERRGSPLHF.

This chain joins TRBV10-1 and TRBJ1-1; no firm D call. V gave up 4 bases and J gave up 6 bases, with 12 bases separating them. This CDR3 region has 13 residues. Germline assignment: CDR1 WNHNN and CDR2 SYGVQD (reference sequence). CDR3 coding DNA: TGCGCCAGCAGTGGAACGGGGTCCGCTGAAGCTTTCTTT. The encoded protein is CASSGTGSAEAFF.

The genes are TRBV6-1 and TRBJ1-5; D gene unclear. Between the trimmed V and J ends, which lost 7 bases and 5 bases, there was a span of 15 bases. Germline V gene data show CDR1 as MNHNS and CDR2 as SASEGT. The CDR3 loop spans 14 amino acids. The CDR3 DNA reads as TGTGCCAGCACTGGTGGGCAGCTAGATCAGCCCCAGCATTTT. Its translation: CASTGGQLDQPQHF.

The chain employs TRBV7-9 and TRBJ1-1; D might be TRBD1 (6 bases). The CDR3 length is 12 residues. Germline CDR1 reads SEHNR; CDR2 reads FQNEAQ (reference sequence). Trimming shortened V by 1 base and J by 6 bases, and 6 bases separated the two germline ends. The CDR3 region is CASSLGGPEAFF. CDR3 nucleotides: TGTGCCAGCAGCTTAGGGGGGCCTGAAGCTTTCTTT.

V is TRBV6-6 and J is TRBJ2-1; 16 bases map to TRBD2. V lost 6 bases, J lost 7 bases, and 3 bases stayed unmatched. The CDR3 contains 15 residues. Per the germline V gene, CDR1 is MNHNY and CDR2 is SVGAGI (reference sequence). The CDR3 DNA follows: TGTGCCAGCAGGGGACTAGCGGGGGGGCGGAATGAGCAGTTCTTC. It encodes CASRGLAGGRNEQFF.

The J gene is TRBJ2-1, the V gene TRBV9, with 7 bases fitting TRBD1. This CDR3 is 16 amino acids long. Germline V lookup: CDR1 SGDLS, CDR2 YYNGEE. V gave up 3 bases and J gave up 4 bases; unmatched junction bases: 10. For the CDR3, the DNA is TGTGCCAGCAGCGAACAGACAGGGCCAAGATACAATGAGCAGTTCTTC. Its protein is CASSEQTGPRYNEQFF.

J is TRBJ2-5 and V is TRBV5-1; no clear D. The J call may be incorrect, as the DNA end agrees better with TRBJ2-7. The CDR3 spans 13 residues. CDR1 and CDR2 from the germline V gene are SGHRS and YFSETQ. CDR3 region: CASSLFSVDEQYF. The CDR3 DNA follows: TGCGCCAGCAGCTTGTTCTCCGTGGACGAGCAGTACTTC.

The CDR3 coding sequence is TGTGCCAGCAGTGTAGCATCCAACTACGAGCAGTACTTC. It specifies CASSVASNYEQYF. This chain connects TRBV6-1 to TRBJ2-7; no reliable D call. CDR1 and CDR2 from the germline V gene are MNHNS and SASEGT. The V gene lost 4 bases and the J gene lost 3 bases, with 10 bases spanning the gap. This CDR3 region has 13 residues.

The genes are TRBV12-5 and TRBJ2-2; 7 bases are a match to TRBD2. CDR3 size: 16 residues. Looked up from germline, CDR1 is LGHNT and CDR2 is FRNRAP. The V gene end was trimmed by 5 bases and the J gene end by 3 bases; junction bases not matched to a gene: 9. The CDR3 sequence: CASGDEASGYTGELFF. The CDR3 DNA follows: TGTGCTAGTGGTGATGAGGCTAGCGGATACACCGGGGAGCTGTTTTTT.

The rearrangement joins TRBV30 to TRBJ1-5; 7 nucleotides align to TRBD1. The CDR3 has 14 residues. CDR1 and CDR2 (germline): GTSNPN, SVGIG (reference sequence). V lost 3 bases, J lost 2 bases, and 4 bases stayed unmatched. This CDR3 is CAWSPTGGNQPQHF. The CDR3 DNA reads as TGTGCCTGGAGCCCTACAGGGGGCAATCAGCCCCAGCATTTT.

This sequence joins TRBV19 and TRBJ1-5; 12 positions match TRBD1. This CDR3 is built from 16 residues. Germline loops: CDR1 LNHDA, CDR2 SQIVND (reference sequence). The ends lost 6 bases at V and 7 bases at J; junction bases unmatched: 10. This CDR3 reads CASRAGDRGHRQPQHF. DNA of the CDR3: TGTGCCAGTAGGGCGGGGGACAGGGGGCATAGGCAGCCCCAGCATTTT.

The chain combines TRBV19 with TRBJ1-3, with a tentative D call TRBD1 (6 bases). The CDR3 is 15 amino acids. Germline CDR1 reads LNHDA; CDR2 reads SQIVND (reference sequence). V was trimmed by 4 bases and J by 0 bases, leaving 10 bases between them. The CDR3: CASSKGRGSGNTIYF. DNA of the CDR3: TGTGCCAGTAGTAAGGGCAGGGGCTCTGGAAACACCATATATTTT.

This chain connects TRBV30 to TRBJ2-5; tentative D call: TRBD2 (6 bases). CDR1 GTSNPN and CDR2 SVGIG come from the germline V gene (reference sequence). Trimming pared 2 bases from V and 5 bases from J, leaving 12 bases between. The CDR3 runs 13 residues. The CDR3 nucleotides read TGTGCCTGGAGTCGGGACTTCAAGGAGACCCAGTACTTC. This translates into CAWSRDFKETQYF. Full variable domain (rest looked up from reference TRBV30 and TRBJ2-5): SQTIHQWPATLVQPVGSPLSLECTVEGTSNPNLYWYRQAAGRGLQLLFYSVGIGQISSEVPQNLSASRPQDRQFILSSKKLLLSDSGFYLCAWSRDFKETQYFGPGTRLLVL.

The chain links TRBV19 to TRBJ1-2; 9 bases are shared with TRBD1. CDR3 length: 15 amino acids. Germline loops: CDR1 LNHDA, CDR2 SQIVND (reference sequence). The trim removed 7 bases at V and 9 bases at J, leaving 15 bases unmatched. In DNA, the CDR3 is TGTGCCAGTACAGGACAGGGGCCCTCCTTCTCTAGCTACACCTTC. It is translated as CASTGQGPSFSSYTF.

The J gene is TRBJ1-2, the V gene TRBV5-6; 9 bases match TRBD1. V gave up 4 bases and J gave up 8 bases; unmatched junction bases: 6. CDR1 and CDR2 from the germline V gene are SGHDT and YYEEEE. The CDR3 spans 13 residues. The CDR3 here is CASSTDRGVGYTF. DNA of the CDR3: TGTGCCAGCAGCACCGACAGGGGGGTAGGCTACACCTTC.

The chain links TRBV7-9 to TRBJ1-3; D unresolved. Germline CDR1 reads SEHNR; CDR2 reads FQNEAQ (reference sequence). This CDR3 contains 12 residues. The V gene lost 2 bases and the J gene lost 1 base, with 0 bases spanning the gap. The CDR3: CASSLSGNTIYF. The CDR3 nucleotides are TGTGCCAGCAGCTTATCTGGAAACACCATATATTTT.

The gene calls are TRBV11-3 and TRBJ2-1; 7 nucleotides agree with TRBD2. The CDR3 contains 16 residues. The germline CDR1 and CDR2 sequences are SGHNT and YENEEA. The junction had 10 bases not matched to a gene; V was cut back by 4 bases and J by 4 bases. CDR3 residues: CASSSHSGPGYNEQFF. The DNA for the CDR3 is TGTGCCAGCAGCTCTCATAGCGGGCCGGGGTACAATGAGCAGTTCTTC.

The gene calls are TRBV5-4 and TRBJ2-5; D is undetermined. The CDR3 spans 15 residues. The ends were cut back, 0 bases at V and 5 bases at J, with 14 bases in the middle. CDR1 is SGHNT and CDR2 is YYREEE in the germline V gene (reference sequence). The CDR3 DNA reads TGTGCCAGCAGCTTGGAGGCAGGTGAACGGGAGACCCAGTACTTC. This translates into CASSLEAGERETQYF. Full variable domain (outside the CDR3, taken from reference TRBV5-4 and TRBJ2-5): ETGVTQSPTHLIKTRGQQVTLRCSSQSGHNTVSWYQQALGQGPQFIFQYYREEENGRGNFPPRFSGLQFPNYSSELNVNALELDDSALYLCASSLEAGERETQYFGPGTRLLVL.

The chain joins TRBV4-3 to TRBJ2-3, with D possibly matching TRBD2 (6 bases). CDR3 size: 14 residues. The ends were cut back, 5 bases at V and 4 bases at J, with 13 bases in the middle. CDR1 is LGHNA, CDR2 YSLEER, per germline. CDR3 bases: TGCGCCAGCAGCGCCCAATCTAGCGCAGATACGCAGTATTTT. Amino acid sequence: CASSAQSSADTQYF.